A selection of T cell receptor beta chains follows, all from one sample in a study of response to subunit inactivated influenza vaccine. TCRdb reanalysed the RT-PCR reads using MiXCR and keeps one entry per CDR3 protein. This sample yields about 780,000 distinct CDR3 sequences, of which about 18% are seen a single time; approximately 11% belongs to the top ten. The sequencing here drew on PBMCs from blood, taken 5 to 6 days after vaccination. All receptors come from a middle-aged man who received an inactivated influenza vaccine. Each CDR3 is given with its conserved first and last residue. Each record gives: clone size, J gene, D gene, V gene, CDR3 DNA, CDR3 protein. A D gene is named only where the DNA matches it firmly. Expanded clones are given a class, and other clones once, few, many or no size at all.

clone_size: many
j_call: TRBJ2-5
d_call: TRBD2
v_call: TRBV12-3/TRBV12-4
cdr3_nt: TGTGCCAGCAGTACCCCCCTAGCGGCTCAAGAGACCCAGTACTTC
cdr3_aa: CASSTPLAAQETQYF

clone_size: NA
j_call: TRBJ2-5
d_call: TRBD2
v_call: TRBV7-8
cdr3_nt: TGTGCCAGCAGCTCAAGCGGGAGGGCCGGAAAGACCCAGTACTTC
cdr3_aa: CASSSSGRAGKTQYF

clone_size: NA
j_call: TRBJ2-4
d_call: TRBD1
v_call: TRBV28
cdr3_nt: TGTGCCAGCAGTGGGGTGGGACAGGGGCGAGACATTCAGTACTTC
cdr3_aa: CASSGVGQGRDIQYF

clone_size: NA
j_call: TRBJ2-7
d_call: NA
v_call: TRBV18
cdr3_nt: TGTGCCAGCTCACCACGGACAGCTACTACCTACGAGCAGTACTTC
cdr3_aa: CASSPRTATTYEQYF

clone_size: few
j_call: TRBJ2-1
d_call: NA
v_call: TRBV7-9
cdr3_nt: TGTGCCAGCAGCTTAGCGGTTGGTGGTCCCCCGGACGGGCGGTTCTTC
cdr3_aa: CASSLAVGGPPDGRFF

clone_size: few
j_call: TRBJ2-7
d_call: NA
v_call: TRBV24-1
cdr3_nt: TGTGCCACCAGTGATTCCCAAAGGAACTACGAGCAGTACTTC
cdr3_aa: CATSDSQRNYEQYF

clone_size: many
j_call: TRBJ1-5
d_call: TRBD1
v_call: TRBV6-2/TRBV6-3
cdr3_nt: TGTGCCAGCAGTTACCACAGACAGGGAATTGGCAATCAGCCCCAGCATTTT
cdr3_aa: CASSYHRQGIGNQPQHF

clone_size: many
j_call: TRBJ1-2
d_call: NA
v_call: TRBV6-1
cdr3_nt: TGTGCCAGCAGCCGAACTGGGGGCAACTATGGCTACACCTTC
cdr3_aa: CASSRTGGNYGYTF

clone_size: NA
j_call: TRBJ2-6
d_call: NA
v_call: TRBV3-1
cdr3_nt: TGTGCCAGCAGCCACCAGAATGGGGCCAACGTCCTGACTTTC
cdr3_aa: CASSHQNGANVLTF

clone_size: few
j_call: TRBJ1-4
d_call: NA
v_call: TRBV5-1
cdr3_nt: TGCGCCAGCAGCACTGGTTCCAGGGCTAATGAAAAACTGTTTTTT
cdr3_aa: CASSTGSRANEKLFF

clone_size: NA
j_call: TRBJ2-3
d_call: NA
v_call: TRBV7-6
cdr3_nt: TGTGCCAGCAGCTTAGAGACCAGCCTTTGGTCAGATACGCAGTATTTT
cdr3_aa: CASSLETSLWSDTQYF

clone_size: many
j_call: TRBJ2-1
d_call: NA
v_call: TRBV10-3
cdr3_nt: TGTGCCATCAGTGATGGGACTCGGGGTGAGCAGTTCTTC
cdr3_aa: CAISDGTRGEQFF

clone_size: NA
j_call: TRBJ2-7
d_call: TRBD1
v_call: TRBV15
cdr3_nt: TGTGCCACCAGCAGGACAGGGGGATTCTACGAGCAGTACTTC
cdr3_aa: CATSRTGGFYEQYF

clone_size: few
j_call: TRBJ2-1
d_call: NA
v_call: TRBV20-1
cdr3_nt: TGCAGTGCTAGAGATCGGAGTCTAGGGTGGGATGAGCAGTTCTTC
cdr3_aa: CSARDRSLGWDEQFF

clone_size: NA
j_call: TRBJ1-2
d_call: NA
v_call: TRBV7-3
cdr3_nt: TGTGCCAGCAGCTTATGGGCAGGGGAGGACTATGGCTACACCTTC
cdr3_aa: CASSLWAGEDYGYTF

clone_size: once
j_call: TRBJ2-1
d_call: TRBD2
v_call: TRBV6-5
cdr3_nt: TGTGCCAGCAGTTACGGAGGGACTAGCGGGGTCCCGGAGCAGTTCTTC
cdr3_aa: CASSYGGTSGVPEQFF

clone_size: NA
j_call: TRBJ1-5
d_call: TRBD1
v_call: TRBV12-3/TRBV12-4
cdr3_nt: TGTGCCAGCAGTCTTACAGGGGGCAACAAGCAGCCCCAGCATTTT
cdr3_aa: CASSLTGGNKQPQHF

clone_size: few
j_call: TRBJ2-3
d_call: TRBD2
v_call: TRBV7-2
cdr3_nt: TGTGCCAGCAGCTTGAATGGACTAGCGCCAGATACGCAGTATTTT
cdr3_aa: CASSLNGLAPDTQYF

clone_size: few
j_call: TRBJ2-2
d_call: NA
v_call: TRBV20-1
cdr3_nt: TGCAGTGCCGTTGGGCAGCCCATCACCGGGGAGCTGTTTTTT
cdr3_aa: CSAVGQPITGELFF

clone_size: many
j_call: TRBJ2-1
d_call: TRBD2
v_call: TRBV12-3/TRBV12-4
cdr3_nt: TGTGCCAGCAGGCCTAGCGGGGGCCGAAGCTCCTACAATGAGCAGTTCTTC
cdr3_aa: CASRPSGGRSSYNEQFF

clone_size: NA
j_call: TRBJ2-7
d_call: NA
v_call: TRBV9
cdr3_nt: TGTGCCAGCAGCGAGGGGGTCGGCAGGAGCTCCTACGAGCAGTACTTC
cdr3_aa: CASSEGVGRSSYEQYF

clone_size: few
j_call: TRBJ2-5
d_call: NA
v_call: TRBV7-9
cdr3_nt: TGTGCCAGCGTGCGTGCGGGGCAAGAGACCCAGTACTTC
cdr3_aa: CASVRAGQETQYF

clone_size: NA
j_call: TRBJ2-5
d_call: NA
v_call: TRBV20-1
cdr3_nt: TGCAGTGCCCCGTGGGCGGGAAACCAAGAGACCCAGTACTTC
cdr3_aa: CSAPWAGNQETQYF

clone_size: many
j_call: TRBJ2-7
d_call: NA
v_call: TRBV25-1
cdr3_nt: TGTGCCAGCAGTTTTTCCACCCCCTACGAGCAGTACTTC
cdr3_aa: CASSFSTPYEQYF

clone_size: NA
j_call: TRBJ2-7
d_call: TRBD1
v_call: TRBV20-1
cdr3_nt: TGCAGTGCTTCCGGGACAGGAGCCTACGAGCAGTACTTC
cdr3_aa: CSASGTGAYEQYF

clone_size: NA
j_call: TRBJ2-1
d_call: TRBD1
v_call: TRBV4-1
cdr3_nt: TGCGCCAGCAGCCGCCGGGACAGGGACTCCAATGAGCAGTTCTTC
cdr3_aa: CASSRRDRDSNEQFF

clone_size: NA
j_call: TRBJ2-2
d_call: TRBD2
v_call: TRBV7-2
cdr3_nt: TGTGCCAGCAGACTAGCGGGAGGGAGCACCGGGGAGCTGTTTTTT
cdr3_aa: CASRLAGGSTGELFF

clone_size: few
j_call: TRBJ2-1
d_call: NA
v_call: TRBV9
cdr3_nt: TGTGCCAGCAGTGCAGGCGGGTACAATGAGCAGTTCTTC
cdr3_aa: CASSAGGYNEQFF

clone_size: many
j_call: TRBJ2-3
d_call: TRBD1
v_call: TRBV24-1
cdr3_nt: TGTGCCACCAGTGATTCGGACAGGGTGTCCGATACGCAGTATTTT
cdr3_aa: CATSDSDRVSDTQYF

clone_size: NA
j_call: TRBJ2-2
d_call: NA
v_call: TRBV4-3
cdr3_nt: TGCGCCAGCAGCCAAACTAGCCACTCGAACACCGGGGAGCTGTTTTTT
cdr3_aa: CASSQTSHSNTGELFF

clone_size: few
j_call: TRBJ2-1
d_call: NA
v_call: TRBV5-1
cdr3_nt: TGCGCCAGCAGCTTGGGTACCCGCCAGGAGGGTGAGCAGTTCTTC
cdr3_aa: CASSLGTRQEGEQFF

clone_size: NA
j_call: TRBJ2-1
d_call: TRBD2
v_call: TRBV20-1
cdr3_nt: TGCAGTGCTAGTGAGGCGGGGGGGCCCTATGAGCAGTTCTTC
cdr3_aa: CSASEAGGPYEQFF

clone_size: few
j_call: TRBJ2-1
d_call: NA
v_call: TRBV5-1
cdr3_nt: TGCGCCAGCAGCTTAACTCAGGGGAGCTCCTACAATGAGCAGTTCTTC
cdr3_aa: CASSLTQGSSYNEQFF

clone_size: few
j_call: TRBJ2-1
d_call: TRBD2
v_call: TRBV30
cdr3_nt: TGTGCCAGCGCCCTAGTGACTAGCGGGATCTATGAGCAGTTCTTC
cdr3_aa: CASALVTSGIYEQFF

clone_size: many
j_call: TRBJ2-1
d_call: NA
v_call: TRBV20-1
cdr3_nt: TGCAGTGCTAGAGATCTCGAAGGGAGCCCCTACAATGAGCAGTTCTTC
cdr3_aa: CSARDLEGSPYNEQFF

clone_size: NA
j_call: TRBJ2-1
d_call: NA
v_call: TRBV7-2
cdr3_nt: TGTGCCAGCAGCTTATATGGCGCCTACAATGAGCAGTTCTTC
cdr3_aa: CASSLYGAYNEQFF

clone_size: few
j_call: TRBJ2-5
d_call: TRBD1
v_call: TRBV20-1
cdr3_nt: TGCAGTGCTAATCCGGGACAGAAAGAGACCCAGTACTTC
cdr3_aa: CSANPGQKETQYF

clone_size: few
j_call: TRBJ2-1
d_call: NA
v_call: TRBV15
cdr3_nt: TGTGCCACCAGGGAGAGCCCCTACAATGAGCAGTTCTTC
cdr3_aa: CATRESPYNEQFF

clone_size: many
j_call: TRBJ2-4
d_call: NA
v_call: TRBV12-3/TRBV12-4
cdr3_nt: TGTGCCAGCAGTTGGGACGTTAGCAGCATTCAGTACTTC
cdr3_aa: CASSWDVSSIQYF

clone_size: once
j_call: TRBJ2-2
d_call: TRBD2
v_call: TRBV12-3/TRBV12-4
cdr3_nt: TGTGCCAGTGGACTAGCGGGGATGACCGGGGAGCTGTCTTTT
cdr3_aa: CASGLAGMTGELSF

clone_size: NA
j_call: TRBJ2-2
d_call: NA
v_call: TRBV4-3
cdr3_nt: TGCGCCAGCAGCCAAGAGTATGAAGAAACCGGGGAGCTGTTTTTT
cdr3_aa: CASSQEYEETGELFF

clone_size: NA
j_call: TRBJ2-3
d_call: NA
v_call: TRBV24-1
cdr3_nt: TGTGCCACCAGTCACACGGATCGGTCGTATACGCAGTATTTT
cdr3_aa: CATSHTDRSYTQYF

clone_size: few
j_call: TRBJ1-6
d_call: TRBD1
v_call: TRBV27
cdr3_nt: TGTGCCAGCAGGGGGACAGCTTGGACCGAGAATTCACCCCTCCACTTT
cdr3_aa: CASRGTAWTENSPLHF

clone_size: few
j_call: TRBJ2-7
d_call: NA
v_call: TRBV6-1
cdr3_nt: TGTGCCAGCAGTCCCACCGGGACTGAGAACGAGCAGTACTTC
cdr3_aa: CASSPTGTENEQYF

clone_size: NA
j_call: TRBJ1-2
d_call: NA
v_call: TRBV25-1
cdr3_nt: TGTGCCAGCAGTGAATTGCGTGTCGGTCAGGGAGGCTACACCTTC
cdr3_aa: CASSELRVGQGGYTF